One and the same sample provided the 29 T cell receptor beta chains below, sequenced in a study of OX40 agonist ivuxolimab in advanced cancers. Measured with immunoSEQ multiplex PCR; TCRdb has only the in-frame clones, and not every one. Found here are about 48,000 clones, 85% of them singletons; the top ten hold 9% to 10%. Sequenced here: CD4+ or CD8+ T cells sorted from blood, sampled in a trial of the OX40 agonist ivuxolimab. These receptors all come from an adult with an advanced solid tumor such as melanoma, head and neck, liver or kidney cancer.

The gene calls are TRBV14 and TRBJ1-1; D possibly corresponds to TRBD1 (5 bases). With 4 bases removed from V and 6 bases from J, the gap between germline ends came to 15 bases. This CDR3 contains 14 residues. Germline values: CDR1 SGHDN, CDR2 FVKESK. The CDR3 bases are TGTGCCAGCAGCCGCTTCCAGGACATCGCTGAAGCTTTCTTT. It translates to CASSRFQDIAEAFF. The complete variable domain, with remaining parts taken from reference TRBV14 and TRBJ1-1, reads EAGVTQFPSHSVIEKGQTVTLRCDPISGHDNLYWYRRVMGKEIKFLLHFVKESKQDESGMPNNRFLAERTGGTYSTLKVQPAELEDSGVYFCASSRFQDIAEAFFGQGTRLTVV.

This chain joins TRBV30 and TRBJ1-5, with 7 bases fitting TRBD1. CDR1 is GTSNPN and CDR2 is SVGIG in the germline V gene (reference sequence). Germline trimming cut 4 bases from V and 0 bases from J; bases unmatched to any gene: 0. The CDR3 is 13 amino acids. Written as DNA, the CDR3 is TGTGCCTGGACAGGGGGTAGCAATCAGCCCCAGCATTTT. Translation gives CAWTGGSNQPQHF.

V is TRBV28 and J is TRBJ1-1; 9 nucleotides match TRBD1. The CDR3 is 13 amino acids. The V gene end was trimmed by 6 bases and the J gene end by 4 bases; junction bases not matched to a gene: 3. In germline, CDR1 is MDHEN, CDR2 SYDVKM. CDR3 residues: CASRTTGGTEAFF. The CDR3 bases are TGTGCCAGCAGGACGACAGGGGGCACTGAAGCTTTCTTT. Combining the CDR3 with reference TRBV28 and TRBJ1-1 gives the whole variable domain DVKVTQSSRYLVKRTGEKVFLECVQDMDHENMFWYRQDPGLGLRLIYFSYDVKMKEKGDIPEGYSVSREKKERFSLILESASTNQTSMYLCASRTTGGTEAFFGQGTRLTVV.

The gene calls are TRBV5-1 and TRBJ2-1, with TRBD2 identical over 13 bases. The CDR3 has 15 amino acids. J was trimmed by 10 bases and V by 5 bases; bases with no gene match: 9. Germline assignment: CDR1 SGHRS and CDR2 YFSETQ. CDR3 sequence (DNA): TGCGCCAGCAGAAAGACTAGCGGGAGGACCCCCGAGCAGTTCTTC. It is translated as CASRKTSGRTPEQFF. Full variable domain (outside the CDR3, taken from reference TRBV5-1 and TRBJ2-1): KAGVTQTPRYLIKTRGQQVTLSCSPISGHRSVSWYQQTPGQGLQFLFEYFSETQRNKGNFPGRFSGRQFSNSRSEMNVSTLELGDSALYLCASRKTSGRTPEQFFGPGTRLTVL.

The chain is built from TRBV18 and TRBJ2-1, with 10 nucleotides matching TRBD1. The CDR3 runs to 14 residues. Germline V CDR1 and CDR2: KGHSH, LQKENI. J was trimmed by 7 bases and V by 0 bases; bases with no gene match: 0. CDR3 coding DNA: TGTGCCAGCTCACCACCGGGACAGGGGAATGAGCAGTTCTTC. Translation: CASSPPGQGNEQFF. Variable domain in full (rest from reference TRBV18 and TRBJ2-1): NAGVMQNPRHLVRRRGQEARLRCSPMKGHSHVYWYRQLPEEGLKFMVYLQKENIIDESGMPKERFSAEFPKEGPSILRIQQVVRGDSAAYFCASSPPGQGNEQFFGPGTRLTVL.

The chain combines TRBV19 with TRBJ2-4, with D possibly being TRBD2 (6 bases). CDR1 is LNHDA and CDR2 is SQIVND in the germline V gene (reference sequence). V was cut by 5 bases and J by 1 base, with 9 bases left in between. This CDR3 has 14 amino acids. The CDR3 region is CASSFTSAKNIQYF. The CDR3 nucleotides read TGTGCCAGTAGTTTTACTAGCGCCAAAAACATTCAGTACTTC.

The chain links TRBV2 to TRBJ2-1; D is undetermined. This CDR3 has 13 residues. V lost 4 bases to trimming and J lost 3 bases, with 7 bases between them. CDR1 and CDR2 from the germline V gene are SNHLY and FYNNEI. CDR3 residues: CASSVNYYNEQFF. DNA for the CDR3: TGTGCCAGCAGTGTTAACTACTACAATGAGCAGTTCTTC. Complete variable domain (other parts from reference TRBV2 and TRBJ2-1): EPEVTQTPSHQVTQMGQEVILRCVPISNHLYFYWYRQILGQKVEFLVSFYNNEISEKSEIFDDQFSVERPDGSNFTLKIRSTKLEDSAMYFCASSVNYYNEQFFGPGTRLTVL.

This chain links TRBV10-2 with TRBJ2-3; D not resolved. The germline V gene has CDR1 WSHSY and CDR2 SAAADI. With 5 bases removed from V and 1 base from J, the gap between germline ends came to 10 bases. This CDR3 has 14 residues. The CDR3 region is CASSILDRTDTQYF. The CDR3, as DNA: TGCGCCAGCAGTATACTTGACCGCACAGATACGCAGTATTTT.

The chain employs TRBV9 and TRBJ2-1; TRBD1 matches at 8 bases. Per the germline V gene, CDR1 is SGDLS and CDR2 is YYNGEE. V lost 0 bases to trimming and J lost 7 bases; unmatched junction nucleotides: 9. CDR3 length: 16 amino acids. The CDR3: CASSVATGTGTNEQFF. CDR3 DNA sequence: TGTGCCAGCAGCGTAGCTACCGGGACAGGTACTAATGAGCAGTTCTTC.

This clone was detected only a few times. The chain uses TRBV6-5 and TRBJ2-7, with D possibly matching TRBD1 (6 bases). Germline CDR1 reads MNHEY; CDR2 reads SVGAGI. Trimming cost V 0 bases and J 5 bases, with 14 bases left between them. The CDR3 has 15 amino acids. The CDR3 DNA follows: TGTGCCAGCAGTTACTCGAAGGCAGGGGTCGACGAGCAGTACTTC. Translation: CASSYSKAGVDEQYF.

The chain couples TRBV6-1 to TRBJ2-5; D not resolved. V was cut by 6 bases and J by 9 bases, with 17 bases left in between. Looked up from germline, CDR1 is MNHNS and CDR2 is SASEGT. The CDR3 is made up of 13 amino acids. Here the CDR3 DNA reads TGTGCCAGCAGCGACACCTATCTAAAGCCCCAGTACTTC. This encodes CASSDTYLKPQYF.

The sample holds one count of this clone. The CDR3 region has the DNA TGCGCCAGCAGCTTGTACACTAGCGGAAACAATGAGCAGTTCTTC. It yields the protein CASSLYTSGNNEQFF. The V and J genes are TRBV5-1 and TRBJ2-1; 8 nucleotides align to TRBD2. The length of the CDR3 is 15 residues. Germline V gene lookup returns CDR1 SGHRS and CDR2 YFSETQ. With V trimmed by 1 base and J by 5 bases, 5 bases remained unmatched.

The chain links TRBV9 to TRBJ2-1, with TRBD2 as a possible D gene (6 bases). CDR3 size: 14 residues. CDR1 is SGDLS, CDR2 YYNGEE, per germline. V was pared by 7 bases and J by 9 bases, with 20 bases between. As DNA, the CDR3 is TGTGCCAGCGGTGCTAGCGCCCCCTCAGGTGAGCAGTTCTTC. This sequence encodes CASGASAPSGEQFF.

This chain uses TRBV7-2 with TRBJ2-7; 7 bases are shared with TRBD1. J gave up 6 bases and V 5 bases, and 13 bases lay outside the gene matches. Germline V gene data show CDR1 as SGHTA and CDR2 as FQGNSA. CDR3 length: 15 residues. The CDR3 protein is CASSPTFGAGGEQYF. CDR3 nucleotides: TGTGCCAGCAGCCCTACCTTTGGGGCAGGGGGCGAGCAGTACTTC.

The J gene is TRBJ2-3, the V gene TRBV5-1, with TRBD2 matching over 7 bases. The CDR3 totals 15 residues. The ends lost 2 bases at V and 3 bases at J; junction bases unmatched: 6. CDR1 and CDR2 (germline): SGHRS, YFSETQ. The CDR3 region is CASSLGLAVTDTQYF. CDR3 DNA sequence: TGCGCCAGCAGCTTAGGGCTAGCGGTAACAGATACGCAGTATTTT.

This clone was counted a few times. The J gene is TRBJ1-5, the V gene TRBV28, with unresolved D. V was clipped by 5 bases and J by 4 bases, with 12 bases between them. CDR1 is MDHEN, CDR2 SYDVKM, per germline. The CDR3 extends over 14 amino acids. The CDR3 DNA sequence: TGTGCCAGCAGTCCTGTAAGTCTAAATCAGCCCCAGCATTTT. Its translation: CASSPVSLNQPQHF.

This clone has only one observation. The chain recombines TRBV7-9 with TRBJ2-1; D may be TRBD1 or TRBD2 (6 bases each). The V end was cut by 5 bases, the J end by 9 bases, with 20 bases between. This CDR3 is built from 15 residues. The germline CDR1 and CDR2 sequences are SEHNR and FQNEAQ (reference sequence). The CDR3 bases are TGTGCCAGCAGCCCGATAAGGGGGGTTTTGGGTGAGCAGTTCTTC. Protein sequence: CASSPIRGVLGEQFF.

This sequence joins TRBV7-9 and TRBJ2-1; perhaps TRBD2 as D (6 bases). Germline V CDR1 and CDR2: SEHNR, FQNEAQ (reference sequence). Trimming removed 5 bases from V and 6 bases from J, with 17 bases in between. The CDR3 sequence is 15 residues long. The CDR3 reads CASSKYTGLRNEQFF. The DNA for the CDR3 is TGTGCCAGCAGCAAGTACACGGGACTGCGCAATGAGCAGTTCTTC.

The chain links TRBV18 to TRBJ2-1; 7 bases are shared with TRBD1. The germline CDR1 and CDR2 sequences are KGHSH and LQKENI. This CDR3 is built from 15 residues. J lost 3 bases, V lost 4 bases, and 6 bases had no gene match. The CDR3 protein is CASSLTGTDYNEQFF. CDR3 sequence (DNA): TGTGCCAGCTCACTAACCGGGACAGACTACAATGAGCAGTTCTTC.

The V and J genes are TRBV5-1 and TRBJ2-5; 7 bases line up with TRBD1. Germline V gene lookup returns CDR1 SGHRS and CDR2 YFSETQ. This CDR3 has 15 residues. Germline trimming cut 4 bases from V and 7 bases from J; bases unmatched to any gene: 13. CDR3 amino acids: CASSIDRVGMGTQYF. The CDR3 coding sequence is TGCGCCAGCAGCATTGACAGGGTAGGAATGGGGACCCAGTACTTC. The whole variable domain, remainder taken from reference TRBV5-1 and TRBJ2-5, is KAGVTQTPRYLIKTRGQQVTLSCSPISGHRSVSWYQQTPGQGLQFLFEYFSETQRNKGNFPGRFSGRQFSNSRSEMNVSTLELGDSALYLCASSIDRVGMGTQYFGPGTRLLVL.

The J gene is TRBJ2-2, the V gene TRBV19; D may be TRBD1 (6 bases). The CDR3 loop spans 14 amino acids. Germline-derived CDR1 and CDR2 are LNHDA and SQIVND (reference sequence). Between the trimmed V and J ends, which lost 4 bases and 3 bases, there was a span of 9 bases. The chain's CDR3 is CASSTQGYTGELFF. CDR3 in DNA: TGTGCCAGTAGTACACAGGGCTACACCGGGGAGCTGTTTTTT.

J is TRBJ2-7 and V is TRBV5-1, with 9 bases that match TRBD2. The junction had 6 bases not matched to a gene; V was cut back by 2 bases and J by 0 bases. Germline CDR1 SGHRS, CDR2 YFSETQ. The CDR3 has 16 amino acids. The CDR3 loop reads CASSFQAGLASYEQYF. CDR3 nucleotide sequence: TGCGCCAGCAGCTTCCAAGCGGGACTAGCCTCCTACGAGCAGTACTTC.

The chain links TRBV5-4 to TRBJ2-7; tentatively, D is TRBD1 or TRBD2 (6 bases each). Trimming removed 2 bases from V and 2 bases from J, with 11 bases in between. Germline V gives CDR1 SGHNT, CDR2 YYREEE (reference sequence). This CDR3 region has 14 residues. CDR3 DNA: TGTGCCAGCAGCTTAGGGGGAGGAACCTACGAGCAGTACTTC. Translating it yields CASSLGGGTYEQYF.

The V gene is TRBV19, the J gene TRBJ1-2; D ambiguous. The V gene lost 3 bases and the J gene lost 4 bases, with 9 bases spanning the gap. Germline assignment: CDR1 LNHDA and CDR2 SQIVND (reference sequence). This CDR3 contains 13 residues. The CDR3 loop is CASSMRQVYGYTF. The CDR3 DNA sequence: TGTGCCAGTAGTATGAGACAAGTCTATGGCTACACCTTC.

The gene calls are TRBV5-6 and TRBJ2-7; a possible D gene is TRBD2 (5 bases). CDR3 length: 15 amino acids. Germline CDR1 reads SGHDT; CDR2 reads YYEEEE. Deletions cut 3 bases from V and 3 bases from J, with 16 bases between. CDR3 sequence: CASSWRPEGLYEQYF. CDR3 sequence (DNA): TGTGCCAGCAGCTGGAGACCCGAGGGCCTCTACGAGCAGTACTTC.

The chain joins TRBV11-2 to TRBJ1-1; unclear D gene. Germline-derived CDR1 and CDR2 are SGHAT and FQNNGV. The CDR3 is 14 residues long. The germline V and J ends were trimmed by 6 bases and 1 base, with 12 bases remaining between them. CDR3 region: CASSSRAQNTEAFF. The CDR3, as DNA: TGTGCCAGCAGTTCACGGGCTCAGAACACTGAAGCTTTCTTT.

The chain has TRBV6-1 and TRBJ2-1; weak D call: TRBD2 (6 bases). The germline V gene encodes CDR1 MNHNS and CDR2 SASEGT. The CDR3 is made up of 15 amino acids. V was shortened by 6 bases and J by 6 bases, with 18 bases between the two germline ends. CDR3 loop: CASRVGLTTGNEQFF. The CDR3 region has the DNA TGTGCCAGCAGGGTAGGACTAACTACGGGCAATGAGCAGTTCTTC.

The rearrangement uses TRBV6-6 and TRBJ2-7, with a tentative D call TRBD2 (6 bases). This CDR3 has 14 residues. Trimming shortened V by 4 bases and J by 6 bases, and 16 bases separated the two germline ends. Per the germline V gene, CDR1 is MNHNY and CDR2 is SVGAGI (reference sequence). CDR3 sequence: CASSSVGGRGEQYF. Written as DNA, the CDR3 is TGTGCCAGCAGTTCGGTGGGGGGTAGGGGCGAGCAGTACTTC.

In this sample, this clone turned up a few times. The chain is built from TRBV27 and TRBJ2-1; 8 bases agree with TRBD2. V shed 10 bases and J 0 bases; nucleotides not matched to a gene: 8. Per the germline V gene, CDR1 is MNHEY and CDR2 is SMNVEV (reference sequence). This CDR3 has 15 residues. CDR3 sequence (DNA): TGTGCCAACCCACTAGCGGAAAGCTCCTACAATGAGCAGTTCTTC. Its protein product is CANPLAESSYNEQFF.